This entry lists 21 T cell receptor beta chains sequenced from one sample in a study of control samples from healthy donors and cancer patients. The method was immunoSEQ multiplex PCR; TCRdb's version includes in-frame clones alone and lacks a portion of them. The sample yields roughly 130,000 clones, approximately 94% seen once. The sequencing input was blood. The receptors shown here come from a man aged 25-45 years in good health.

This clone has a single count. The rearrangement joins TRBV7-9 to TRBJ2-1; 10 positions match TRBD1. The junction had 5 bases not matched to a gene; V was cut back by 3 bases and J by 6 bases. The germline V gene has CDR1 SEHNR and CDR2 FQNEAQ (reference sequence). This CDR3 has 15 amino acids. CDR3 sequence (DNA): TGTGCCAGCAGCTTGGGACAGGGGTTGGTCAATGAGCAGTTCTTC. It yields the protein CASSLGQGLVNEQFF.

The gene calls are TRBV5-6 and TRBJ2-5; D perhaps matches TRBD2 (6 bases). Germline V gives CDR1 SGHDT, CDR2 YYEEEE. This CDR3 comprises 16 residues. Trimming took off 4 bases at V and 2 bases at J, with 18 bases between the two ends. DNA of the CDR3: TGTGCCAGCAGCAAAAAATTCAGTGGGGGGCAAGAGACCCAGTACTTC. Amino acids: CASSKKFSGGQETQYF. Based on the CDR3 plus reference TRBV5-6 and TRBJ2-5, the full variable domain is DAGVTQSPTHLIKTRGQQVTLRCSPKSGHDTVSWYQQALGQGPQFIFQYYEEEERQRGNFPDRFSGHQFPNYSSELNVNALLLGDSALYLCASSKKFSGGQETQYFGPGTRLLVL.

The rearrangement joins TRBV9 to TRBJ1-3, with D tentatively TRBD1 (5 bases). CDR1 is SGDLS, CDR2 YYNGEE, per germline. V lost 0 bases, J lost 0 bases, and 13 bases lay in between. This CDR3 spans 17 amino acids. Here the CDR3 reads CASSVDGGGISGNTIYF. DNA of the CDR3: TGTGCCAGCAGCGTAGACGGGGGAGGAATCTCTGGAAACACCATATATTTT.

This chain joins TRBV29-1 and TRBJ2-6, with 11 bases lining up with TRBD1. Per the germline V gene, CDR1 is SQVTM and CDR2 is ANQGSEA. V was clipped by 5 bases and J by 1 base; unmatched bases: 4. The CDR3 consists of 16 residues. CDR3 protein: CSVLDRGPSGANVLTF. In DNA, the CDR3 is TGCAGCGTTCTGGACAGGGGGCCGTCTGGGGCCAACGTCCTGACTTTC.

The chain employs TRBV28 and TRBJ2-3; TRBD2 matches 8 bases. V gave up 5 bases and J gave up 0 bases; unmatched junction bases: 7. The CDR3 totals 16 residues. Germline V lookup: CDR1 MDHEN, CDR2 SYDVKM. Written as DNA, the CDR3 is TGTGCCAGCAGTGTGCCGGGGGGGCCTAGCACAGATACGCAGTATTTT. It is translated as CASSVPGGPSTDTQYF.

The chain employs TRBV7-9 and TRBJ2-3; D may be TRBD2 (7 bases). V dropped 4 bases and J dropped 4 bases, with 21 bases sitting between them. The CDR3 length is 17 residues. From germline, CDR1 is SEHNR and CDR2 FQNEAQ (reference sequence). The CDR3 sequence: CASSSGGFRREADTQYF. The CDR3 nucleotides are TGTGCCAGCAGCTCGGGGGGCTTTCGCAGGGAGGCAGATACGCAGTATTTT. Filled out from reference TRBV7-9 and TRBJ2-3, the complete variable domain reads DTGVSQNPRHKITKRGQNVTFRCDPISEHNRLYWYRQTLGQGPEFLTYFQNEAQLEKSRLLSDRFSAERPKGSFSTLEIQRTEQGDSAMYLCASSSGGFRREADTQYFGPGTRLTVL.

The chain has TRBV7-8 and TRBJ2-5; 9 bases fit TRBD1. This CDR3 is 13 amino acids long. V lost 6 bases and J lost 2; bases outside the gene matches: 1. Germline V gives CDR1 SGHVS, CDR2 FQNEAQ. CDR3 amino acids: CASSGQGQETQYF. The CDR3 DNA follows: TGTGCCAGCAGTGGACAGGGGCAAGAGACCCAGTACTTC.

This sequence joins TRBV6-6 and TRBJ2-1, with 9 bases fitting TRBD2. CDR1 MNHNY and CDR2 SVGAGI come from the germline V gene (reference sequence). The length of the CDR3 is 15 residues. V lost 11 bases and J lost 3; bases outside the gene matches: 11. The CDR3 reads CASRTSDQIYNEQFF. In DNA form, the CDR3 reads TGTGCCTCCAGGACTAGCGACCAAATCTACAATGAGCAGTTCTTC.

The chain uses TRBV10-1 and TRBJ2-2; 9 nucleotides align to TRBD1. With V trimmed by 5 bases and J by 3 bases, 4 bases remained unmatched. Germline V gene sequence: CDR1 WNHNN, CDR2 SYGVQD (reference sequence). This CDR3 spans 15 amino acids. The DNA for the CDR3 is TGCGCCAGCAGTACCCACAGGGGGCACACCGGGGAGCTGTTTTTT. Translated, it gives CASSTHRGHTGELFF.

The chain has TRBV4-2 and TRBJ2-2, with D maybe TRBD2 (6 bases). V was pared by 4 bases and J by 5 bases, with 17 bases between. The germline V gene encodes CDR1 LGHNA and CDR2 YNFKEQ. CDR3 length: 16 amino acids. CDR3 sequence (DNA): TGTGCCAGCAGCCTGGGAGGAGGAATACAAACCGGGGAGCTGTTTTTT. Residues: CASSLGGGIQTGELFF.

CDR3 sequence (DNA): TGCGCCAGCAGCCAAGACCCTTTGGGGACCGTTTCAGCTTTCTTT. This encodes CASSQDPLGTVSAFF. This chain links TRBV4-3 with TRBJ1-1; weak D call: TRBD1 (5 bases). This CDR3 has 15 amino acids. V was trimmed by 0 bases and J by 10 bases, leaving 18 bases between them. Looked up from germline, CDR1 is LGHNA and CDR2 is YSLEER.

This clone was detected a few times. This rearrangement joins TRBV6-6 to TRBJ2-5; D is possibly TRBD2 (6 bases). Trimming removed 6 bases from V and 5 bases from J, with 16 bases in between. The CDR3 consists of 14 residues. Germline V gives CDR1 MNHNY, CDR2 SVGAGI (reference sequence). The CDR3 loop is CASRGLSYGETQYF. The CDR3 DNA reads TGTGCCAGCAGGGGACTTTCTTATGGGGAGACCCAGTACTTC.

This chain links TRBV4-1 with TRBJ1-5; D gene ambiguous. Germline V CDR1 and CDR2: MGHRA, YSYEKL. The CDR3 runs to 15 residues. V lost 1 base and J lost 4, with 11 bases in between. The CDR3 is CASSQGAEVNQPQHF. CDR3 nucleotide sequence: TGCGCCAGCAGCCAAGGGGCGGAGGTAAATCAGCCCCAGCATTTT.

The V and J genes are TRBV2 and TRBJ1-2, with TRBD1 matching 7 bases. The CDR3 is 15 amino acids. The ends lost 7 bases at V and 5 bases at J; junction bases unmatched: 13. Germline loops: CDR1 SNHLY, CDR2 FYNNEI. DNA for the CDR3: TGTGCCAGCACCCCAGACGCAGGGGGTTGGTATGGCTACACCTTC. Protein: CASTPDAGGWYGYTF.

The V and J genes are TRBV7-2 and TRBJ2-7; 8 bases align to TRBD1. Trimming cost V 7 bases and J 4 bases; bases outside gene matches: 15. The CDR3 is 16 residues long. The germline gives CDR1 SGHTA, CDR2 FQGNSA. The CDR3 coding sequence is TGTGCCAGCAACTATGCAGGGGGTCAGGGGGCTTACGAGCAGTACTTC. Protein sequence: CASNYAGGQGAYEQYF. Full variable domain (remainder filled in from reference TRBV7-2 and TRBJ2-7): GAGVSQSPSNKVTEKGKDVELRCDPISGHTALYWYRQSLGQGLEFLIYFQGNSAPDKSGLPSDRFSAERTGGSVSTLTIQRTQQEDSAVYLCASNYAGGQGAYEQYFGPGTRLTVT.

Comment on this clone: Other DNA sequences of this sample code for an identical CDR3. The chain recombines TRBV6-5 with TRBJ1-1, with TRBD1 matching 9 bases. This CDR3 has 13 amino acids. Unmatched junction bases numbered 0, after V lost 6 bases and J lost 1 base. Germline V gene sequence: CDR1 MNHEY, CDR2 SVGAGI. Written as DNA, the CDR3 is TGTGCCAGCAGGGACAGGGGGAACACTGAAGCTTTCTTT. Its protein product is CASRDRGNTEAFF.

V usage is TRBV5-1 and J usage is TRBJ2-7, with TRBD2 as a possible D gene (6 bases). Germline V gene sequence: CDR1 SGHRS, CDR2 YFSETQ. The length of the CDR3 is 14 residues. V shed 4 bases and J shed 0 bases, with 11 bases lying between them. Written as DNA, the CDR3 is TGCGCCAGCAGCCCGGACGGGGGCTCCTACGAGCAGTACTTC. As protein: CASSPDGGSYEQYF.

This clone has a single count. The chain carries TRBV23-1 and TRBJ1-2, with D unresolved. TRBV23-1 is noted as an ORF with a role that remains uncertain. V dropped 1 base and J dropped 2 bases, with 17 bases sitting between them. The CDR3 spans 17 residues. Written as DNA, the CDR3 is TGCGCCAGCAGTCAATTGAGAAGGCTCGGAAGGAACTATGGCTACACCTTC. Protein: CASSQLRRLGRNYGYTF.

As DNA, the CDR3 is TGTGCCAGCTCACCGGCACAGGGGGAAGGCTACACCTTC. Amino acid sequence: CASSPAQGEGYTF. The chain has TRBV18 and TRBJ1-2; 8 bases are a match to TRBD1. The CDR3 extends over 13 amino acids. Germline V gene sequence: CDR1 KGHSH, CDR2 LQKENI. The ends lost 3 bases at V and 8 bases at J; junction bases unmatched: 5.

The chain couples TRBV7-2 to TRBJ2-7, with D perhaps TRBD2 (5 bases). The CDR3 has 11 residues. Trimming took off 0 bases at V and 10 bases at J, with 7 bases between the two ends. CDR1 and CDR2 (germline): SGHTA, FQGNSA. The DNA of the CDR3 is TGTGCCAGCAGCTTAGCTGGGAGTCAGTACTTC. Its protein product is CASSLAGSQYF.

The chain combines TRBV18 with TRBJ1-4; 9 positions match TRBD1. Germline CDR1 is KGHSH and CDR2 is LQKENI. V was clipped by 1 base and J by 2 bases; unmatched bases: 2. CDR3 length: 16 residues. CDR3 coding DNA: TGTGCCAGCTCACCACGACAGGGGGGCACTAATGAAAAACTGTTTTTT. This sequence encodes CASSPRQGGTNEKLFF.